These 17 T cell receptor beta chains were sequenced from one sample in a study of breast tumors, draining lymph nodes, adjacent tissues. Samples came from axillary lymph nodes draining the breast cancer. Each CDR3 protein gets one entry after TCRdb re-called the multiplex PCR reads with MiXCR. The table has more than 85,000 distinct CDR3 sequences, around 21% seen once. Sequencing was done on a sample of axillary lymph node tissue. Receptors originate from a female donor with breast cancer. Some clones in this sample may be carry-over from other donors' samples.

This clonotype showed up many times. The CDR3 reads CASSSSQPQHF. CDR3 in DNA: TGTGCCAGCAGTTCGAGTCAGCCCCAGCATTTT. The rearrangement joins TRBV27 to TRBJ1-5; D gene ambiguous. The CDR3 loop spans 11 amino acids. V lost 4 bases and J 6 bases, leaving 4 bases between the germline ends. Germline CDR1 reads MNHEY; CDR2 reads SMNVEV (reference sequence).

This clonotype was seen only a few times. CDR3 DNA sequence: TGTGCCTGGAGTGCCGGGACAGGGGTGGAAAAACTGTTTTTT. This gives the protein CAWSAGTGVEKLFF. The chain combines TRBV30 with TRBJ1-4; 10 bases align to TRBD1. V gave up 1 base and J gave up 8 bases; unmatched junction bases: 4. CDR3 length: 14 residues. Per germline, CDR1 GTSNPN and CDR2 SVGIG (reference sequence).

CDR3 sequence reads: CASSLGGARETQYF. DNA of the CDR3: TGTGCCAGCAGTCTGGGGGGGGCTCGCGAGACCCAGTACTTC. V usage is TRBV28 and J usage is TRBJ2-5, with D tentatively TRBD2 (7 bases). The V gene's germline CDR1 is MDHEN and CDR2 SYDVKM. Trimming stripped 5 bases from V and 5 bases from J, with 15 bases between. This CDR3 is built from 14 residues.

This clonotype showed up many times. The gene calls are TRBV7-9 and TRBJ1-5; D perhaps matches TRBD1 (6 bases). Germline V lookup: CDR1 SEHNR, CDR2 FQNEAQ (reference sequence). This CDR3 has 16 amino acids. Trimming removed 5 bases at V and 9 bases at J, with 23 bases between. CDR3 DNA sequence: TGTGCCAGCAGCCAAAATCGGGGGGCGGGGAACGGGCCCCAGCATTTT. Translated: CASSQNRGAGNGPQHF. The complete variable domain, with remaining parts taken from reference TRBV7-9 and TRBJ1-5, reads DTGVSQNPRHKITKRGQNVTFRCDPISEHNRLYWYRQTLGQGPEFLTYFQNEAQLEKSRLLSDRFSAERPKGSFSTLEIQRTEQGDSAMYLCASSQNRGAGNGPQHFGDGTRLSIL.

The genes are TRBV7-2 and TRBJ2-6; TRBD1 matches 11 bases. With V trimmed by 11 bases and J by 2 bases, 8 bases remained unmatched. Germline values: CDR1 SGHTA, CDR2 FQGNSA. There are 16 residues in the CDR3. Here the CDR3 reads CARGTGGLAGANVLTF. The DNA for the CDR3 is TGTGCCCGGGGGACAGGGGGATTAGCTGGGGCCAACGTCCTGACTTTC. Together with reference TRBV7-2 and TRBJ2-6, the CDR3 gives the full variable domain: GAGVSQSPSNKVTEKGKDVELRCDPISGHTALYWYRQSLGQGLEFLIYFQGNSAPDKSGLPSDRFSAERTGGSVSTLTIQRTQQEDSAVYLCARGTGGLAGANVLTFGAGSRLTVL.

The V and J genes are TRBV28 and TRBJ2-3, with D perhaps matching TRBD2 (7 bases). This CDR3 has 18 residues. V lost 2 bases and J 3 bases, leaving 21 bases between the germline ends. CDR1 and CDR2 from the germline V gene are MDHEN and SYDVKM. The CDR3 loop is CASSLMGLGGAVTDTQYF. In nucleotides, the CDR3 is TGTGCCAGCAGTTTAATGGGACTTGGGGGGGCGGTGACAGATACGCAGTATTTT. The full variable domain, in which reference TRBV28 and TRBJ2-3 provide the parts outside the CDR3, is DVKVTQSSRYLVKRTGEKVFLECVQDMDHENMFWYRQDPGLGLRLIYFSYDVKMKEKGDIPEGYSVSREKKERFSLILESASTNQTSMYLCASSLMGLGGAVTDTQYFGPGTRLTVL.

This clonotype occurred many times. The chain has TRBV7-2 and TRBJ2-1; 8 bases are shared with TRBD2. The CDR3 sequence is 16 residues long. Unmatched junction bases numbered 9, after V lost 5 bases and J lost 3 bases. Germline lookup yields CDR1 SGHTA and CDR2 FQGNSA. CDR3 nucleotide sequence: TGTGCCAGCAGCCCCATGGCGGGAGGCTACTACAATGAGCAGTTCTTC. This gives the protein CASSPMAGGYYNEQFF.

Many counts were recorded for this clonotype. This chain links TRBV9 with TRBJ2-2, with a weak D call TRBD2 (6 bases). Germline CDR1 and CDR2: SGDLS and YYNGEE. Deletions cut 0 bases from V and 6 bases from J, with 6 bases between. The CDR3 loop spans 13 amino acids. Written as DNA, the CDR3 is TGTGCCAGCAGCGTAGAGCGGGCCGGGGAGCTGTTTTTT. It specifies CASSVERAGELFF.

V and J are TRBV3-1 and TRBJ2-7, with TRBD1 matching over 8 bases. Per the germline V gene, CDR1 is LGHDT and CDR2 is YNNKEL (reference sequence). This CDR3 region has 18 residues. V gave up 4 bases and J gave up 2 bases; unmatched junction bases: 16. This chain's CDR3 is CASSLNQVQGEKAYEQYF. The CDR3 nucleotides are TGTGCCAGCAGCCTAAACCAAGTACAGGGGGAGAAGGCCTACGAGCAGTACTTC.

Remarks on this clonotype: A much larger clone lies one base from this, so it may be a read error. The rearrangement joins TRBV7-9 to TRBJ1-4, with 7 bases that match TRBD1. Germline values: CDR1 SEHNR, CDR2 FQNEAQ (reference sequence). The CDR3 runs 14 residues. V shed 5 bases, J shed 8 bases, and the junction held 8 bases outside the gene matches. The DNA for the CDR3 is TGTGCCAGCAGCCATACAGGGGTTGAGGAAAAACTGTTTTTT. It codes for CASSHTGVEEKLFF.

This clonotype was counted ten times or more. The V and J genes are TRBV12-3 or TRBV12-4 and TRBJ1-4; 7 bases map to TRBD1. The V segment lost 7 bases and the J segment 9 bases; nucleotides outside the gene matches: 14. CDR3 length: 15 residues. The CDR3 loop is CASTGGGGKVQKLFF. The CDR3 region has the DNA TGTGCCAGCACTGGAGGAGGGGGCAAGGTGCAAAAACTGTTTTTT.

This clonotype was detected many times. This rearrangement joins TRBV7-9 to TRBJ1-4, with a tentative D call TRBD1 (6 bases). The CDR3 has 16 amino acids. Trimming left V 0 bases short and J 5 bases short, with 13 bases between. Germline-derived CDR1 and CDR2 are SEHNR and FQNEAQ (reference sequence). The CDR3 is CASSLAGHRANEKLFF. CDR3 sequence (DNA): TGTGCCAGCAGCTTAGCGGGCCACAGGGCGAATGAAAAACTGTTTTTT. Looking up the rest from reference TRBV7-9 and TRBJ1-4 gives the full variable domain: DTGVSQNPRHKITKRGQNVTFRCDPISEHNRLYWYRQTLGQGPEFLTYFQNEAQLEKSRLLSDRFSAERPKGSFSTLEIQRTEQGDSAMYLCASSLAGHRANEKLFFGSGTQLSVL.

This clonotype was observed many times. This chain uses TRBV3-1 with TRBJ2-5; the D gene is possibly TRBD2 (6 bases). Germline V gene sequence: CDR1 LGHDT, CDR2 YNNKEL (reference sequence). With 1 base removed from V and 2 bases from J, the gap between germline ends came to 8 bases. This CDR3 region has 14 residues. CDR3 amino acids: CASSQADYQETQYF. CDR3 in DNA: TGTGCCAGCAGCCAAGCGGACTATCAAGAGACCCAGTACTTC.

This clonotype has ten or more counts. V usage is TRBV7-3 and J usage is TRBJ2-3; D is unclear. This CDR3 spans 16 amino acids. V was trimmed by 2 bases and J by 7 bases, leaving 19 bases between them. Germline CDR1 reads SGHTA; CDR2 reads FQGTGA. CDR3 nucleotide sequence: TGTGCCAGCAGCTTAGATTCCGCGTCCAGCTTAAATACGCAGTATTTT. Encoded protein: CASSLDSASSLNTQYF.

The sample holds many counts of this clonotype. The gene calls are TRBV20-1 and TRBJ1-5; the D gene is possibly TRBD1 (6 bases). V was clipped by 0 bases and J by 1 base, with 16 bases between them. CDR1 is DFQATT, CDR2 SNEGSKA, per germline (reference sequence). This CDR3 contains 17 residues. The CDR3 sequence: CSARDSMGAGSNQPQHF. The CDR3 region has the DNA TGCAGTGCTAGAGATAGCATGGGGGCGGGAAGCAATCAGCCCCAGCATTTT.

This clonotype was counted at least ten times. The chain couples TRBV4-2 to TRBJ2-3; D unclear. Trimming removed 0 bases at V and 6 bases at J, with 13 bases between. CDR1 LGHNA and CDR2 YNFKEQ come from the germline V gene. The CDR3 is 15 residues long. The CDR3 DNA reads TGTGCCAGCAGCCAAGATGGGAATCCATGGGATACGCAGTATTTT. Its protein product is CASSQDGNPWDTQYF.

In its sample, this clonotype was seen many times. The J gene is TRBJ1-6, the V gene TRBV6-5; 7 bases are shared with TRBD1. The germline CDR1 and CDR2 sequences are MNHEY and SVGAGI. V shed 2 bases and J 2 bases; nucleotides not matched to a gene: 6. CDR3 size: 17 residues. CDR3 region: CASSYTQGDTYNSPLHF. CDR3 nucleotide sequence: TGTGCCAGCAGTTACACTCAGGGGGACACCTATAATTCACCCCTCCACTTT.